These 6 T cell receptor beta chains originate from one sample sequenced in a study of cytomegalovirus exposure and HLA in healthy donors. Use of 60 Vbeta and 13 Jbeta primers characterized the PCR. Generated by immunoSEQ multiplex PCR, the TCRdb table keeps only in-frame clones and is missing some. The table lists 150,000 to 200,000 clones, with roughly 0.83% in the top ten. The source material was PBMCs. The receptors here all came from a woman between 18 and 29 years old in good health and CMV-seropositive.

V gene TRBV6-5 combines with J gene TRBJ2-3; the D gene is possibly TRBD1 (6 bases). Trimming cost V 7 bases and J 2 bases, with 10 bases left between them. This CDR3 is built from 13 residues. Germline lookup yields CDR1 MNHEY and CDR2 SVGAGI. This chain's CDR3 is CASTRTDTDTQYF. The CDR3, as DNA: TGTGCCAGCACCAGGACAGACACAGATACGCAGTATTTT.

The chain recombines TRBV5-1 with TRBJ2-1; 10 bases line up with TRBD1. Germline V gene sequence: CDR1 SGHRS, CDR2 YFSETQ. V dropped 1 base and J dropped 4; count of bases not matched to a gene: 23. CDR3 length equals 22 residues. CDR3 DNA: TGCGCCAGCAGCTTGATCAGACAGGGGGCGAATCTAACGGGGAAAGGGTACAATGAGCAGTTCTTC. This encodes CASSLIRQGANLTGKGYNEQFF.

This rearrangement joins TRBV7-8 to TRBJ1-5, with TRBD1 matching 10 bases. J lost 3 bases, V lost 7 bases, and 12 bases had no gene match. The CDR3 runs 17 residues. CDR1 is SGHVS and CDR2 is FQNEAQ in the germline V gene. CDR3 in DNA: TGTGCCAGCACCACCGACGGGACAGGGGCTACCAATCAGCCCCAGCATTTT. This encodes CASTTDGTGATNQPQHF.

The rearrangement links TRBV18 to TRBJ1-1; D is perhaps TRBD1 (5 bases). CDR1 and CDR2 from the germline V gene are KGHSH and LQKENI. The CDR3 has 15 residues. V was pared by 2 bases and J by 2 bases, with 12 bases between. The CDR3 DNA reads as TGTGCCAGCTCACCAAGGTCAGGGCCTAACACTGAAGCTTTCTTT. Amino acid sequence: CASSPRSGPNTEAFF.

The V gene is TRBV18, the J gene TRBJ2-1, with TRBD2 as a possible D gene (5 bases). Germline-derived CDR1 and CDR2 are KGHSH and LQKENI. V was clipped by 2 bases and J by 2 bases, with 19 bases between them. The CDR3 is 18 amino acids. The CDR3 here is CASSPSPRGEYTYNEQFF. CDR3 nucleotides: TGTGCCAGCTCACCATCCCCCCGGGGAGAATATACCTACAATGAGCAGTTCTTC.

The chain links TRBV20-1 to TRBJ2-3; D not certain. The CDR3 totals 10 residues. Germline CDR1 is DFQATT and CDR2 is SNEGSKA (reference sequence). In nucleotides, the CDR3 is TGCAGCGCCCTAAATAATACGCAGTATTTT. Translation gives CSALNNTQYF.